This TCR beta chain is drawn from a study of blood T cells in healthy people across ages. The CDR3 is 15 residues long. J lost 5 bases, V lost 3 bases, and 12 bases had no gene match. Germline CDR1 DFQATT, CDR2 SNEGSKA (reference sequence). Note on this clonotype: Its antigen is currently unknown.

At least 6 million PBMCs were isolated per sample. Findings and limits, study-wide: Age showed a roughly linear inverse relationship with TCR beta diversity per million T cells.

A second PCR, run for roughly 7 to 12 cycles, used a sample-barcoded 5' primer plus a J-beta primer mix. Each cDNA was tagged by a template-switch adaptor containing 12 random nucleotides. TCRdb fed the 5' RACE reads into MiXCR, producing one record per CDR3 protein. The sample shows about 800,000 distinct CDR3 sequences, 35% to 50% of them seen only once. This chain links TRBV20-1 with TRBJ2-7; 8 nucleotides align to TRBD1. The sequencing sample was made of blood. This receptor was taken from an elderly man in good health. CDR3 DNA sequence: TGCAGTGCTAGTTTACATAGACAGGGGTCGAACGAGCAGTACTTC. Translated: CSASLHRQGSNEQYF.